This entry features one T cell receptor beta chain sequence. Its specificity is not known. The authors reverse transcribed all of the isolated RNA, so sequencing captured expressed TCRB transcripts. The data were produced by immunoSEQ multiplex PCR, yet TCRdb's version contains in-frame clones alone and is incomplete. The sample consists of 300,000 to 450,000 clones, over 10% of them appearing once. The data belong to a study of beta chain features in type 1 diabetes. Findings and limits, study-wide: Patients with type 1 diabetes showed fewer VDJ junction insertions and more deletions. People with Type 1 diabetes carried modestly yet significantly shorter TCRB CDR3s in all four CD4+ subsets. Relative to healthy donors, patients appeared to have naive, central memory and Treg TCRB repertoires that were more similar.

Post-sort purity exceeded 98% for all sorted populations. Germline lookup yields CDR1 MNHNS and CDR2 SASEGT. V lost 7 bases to trimming and J lost 1 base, with 8 bases between them. The CDR3 length is 12 residues. Sequencing was performed on naive CD4+ T cells from blood. This TCR came from a woman between 18 and 29 years old with type 1 diabetes. The chain links TRBV6-1 to TRBJ2-7; D possibly corresponds to TRBD2 (6 bases). The DNA of the CDR3 is TGTGCCAGCACGCGGGAATCCTACGAGCAGTACTTC. The encoded protein is CASTRESYEQYF.